This section outlines one TCR beta chain sequence together with its context. The antigen is not known. These data belong to a study of T cell responses to AZD1222 COVID-19 vaccine. The table came from immunoSEQ multiplex PCR; TCRdb's copy has only in-frame clones and leaves some out. The data contain approximately 140,000 clones, 75% to 95% of them singletons. Study conclusions and caveats: The number of AZD1222 recipients seropositive at baseline was only five to seven.

Pooling covered second doses at about 4 or about 12 weeks. CDR1 and CDR2 from the germline V gene are SGHNT and YYREEE (reference sequence). The CDR3 consists of 15 residues. V shed 2 bases and J shed 1 base, with 12 bases lying between them. The V call is TRBV5-4, the J call TRBJ2-5; possibly TRBD1 or TRBD2 for D (5 bases each). The specimen comprised peripheral blood, sampled 28 days after the second AZD1222 dose. The receptor comes from an adult who received the AZD1222 COVID-19 vaccine. This CDR3 is CASSFPGTLQETQYF. In nucleotides, the CDR3 is TGTGCCAGCAGCTTTCCCGGGACGCTCCAAGAGACCCAGTACTTC.